One and the same sample provided the 10 T cell receptor beta chains below, sequenced in a study of response to subunit inactivated influenza vaccine. TCRdb reprocessed the RT-PCR reads via MiXCR and lists one record per CDR3 protein. This sample has roughly 700,000 distinct CDR3 sequences, with 15% to 17% found just once. The sequenced sample was PBMCs from blood, obtained 11 to 12 days after vaccination. The origin of the receptors is a man aged 45-60 years who received an inactivated influenza vaccine.

The rearrangement links TRBV29-1 to TRBJ1-1; D remains ambiguous. The CDR3 spans 13 residues. CDR1 SQVTM and CDR2 ANQGSEA come from the germline V gene. Deletions cut 5 bases from V and 3 bases from J, with 13 bases between. CDR3 sequence reads: CSVLRPLDTEAFF. The DNA of the CDR3 is TGCAGCGTTTTGAGGCCCCTCGACACTGAAGCTTTCTTT.

This clonotype showed up many times. The chain employs TRBV15 and TRBJ2-1; TRBD2 aligns across 10 bases. From germline, CDR1 is LNHNV and CDR2 YYDKDF (reference sequence). The V gene end was trimmed by 7 bases and the J gene end by 4 bases; junction bases not matched to a gene: 10. This CDR3 has 16 amino acids. The CDR3 region is CATKGLRTSGYNEQFF. The DNA of the CDR3 is TGTGCCACCAAGGGTTTACGGACTAGCGGTTACAATGAGCAGTTCTTC.

The chain recombines TRBV7-8 with TRBJ1-5; tentative D call: TRBD1 (5 bases). The V gene lost 5 bases and the J gene lost 1 base, with 12 bases spanning the gap. Germline V gives CDR1 SGHVS, CDR2 FQNEAQ. The CDR3 length is 15 residues. The chain's CDR3 is CASSLRQRSNQPQHF. For the CDR3, the DNA is TGTGCCAGCAGCCTCCGACAGAGGAGCAATCAGCCCCAGCATTTT.

The chain joins TRBV24-1 to TRBJ2-3; tentative D call: TRBD1 (5 bases). V lost 6 bases and J lost 7, with 13 bases in between. Germline values: CDR1 KGHDR, CDR2 SFDVKD. The CDR3 contains 13 residues. CDR3 bases: TGTGCCACCAGTCGGCAGGGTGAAAATACGCAGTATTTT. This translates into CATSRQGENTQYF.

The V gene is TRBV7-2, the J gene TRBJ2-7; D perhaps matches TRBD2 (6 bases). The CDR3 extends over 13 amino acids. The V end lost 1 base, the J end lost 6 bases, and 10 bases lay between the germline ends. CDR1 and CDR2 (germline): SGHTA, FQGNSA. The CDR3 loop is CASSLGGLVEQYF. For the CDR3, the DNA is TGTGCCAGCAGCTTAGGGGGACTTGTCGAGCAGTACTTC.

The sample holds many counts of this clonotype. The CDR3 protein is CASIQGPLSNQPQHF. DNA for the CDR3: TGTGCCAGTATACAGGGACCCCTTAGCAATCAGCCCCAGCATTTT. The rearrangement uses TRBV19 and TRBJ1-5, with TRBD1 as a possible D gene (6 bases). This CDR3 comprises 15 residues. Germline V gives CDR1 LNHDA, CDR2 SQIVND (reference sequence). V dropped 7 bases and J dropped 0 bases, with 13 bases sitting between them. Full variable domain (outside the CDR3, taken from reference TRBV19 and TRBJ1-5): DGGITQSPKYLFRKEGQNVTLSCEQNLNHDAMYWYRQDPGQGLRLIYYSQIVNDFQKGDIAEGYSVSREKKESFPLTVTSAQKNPTAFYLCASIQGPLSNQPQHFGDGTRLSIL.

In this sample, this clonotype turned up a few times. The V and J genes are TRBV5-1 and TRBJ2-1; maybe TRBD1 (6 bases). V gave up 4 bases and J gave up 6 bases, with 17 bases separating them. The CDR3 spans 15 residues. From germline, CDR1 is SGHRS and CDR2 YFSETQ. The CDR3 DNA reads as TGCGCCAGCAGCCAAACGGACCGGGACATCAATGAGCAGTTCTTC. Translation: CASSQTDRDINEQFF.

This CDR3 reads CASSQDPSGGEETQYF. The CDR3 DNA is TGCGCCAGCAGCCAAGATCCTAGCGGGGGGGAGGAGACCCAGTACTTC. The gene calls are TRBV4-3 and TRBJ2-5; 12 bases map to TRBD2. V trimming: 0 bases; J trimming: 5 bases; junction bases outside the gene matches: 4. The CDR3 loop spans 16 amino acids. Germline CDR1 reads LGHNA; CDR2 reads YSLEER.

This clonotype was counted between two and nine times. J is TRBJ1-2 and V is TRBV15, with 7 bases that match TRBD1. The CDR3 consists of 14 residues. V lost 4 bases to trimming and J lost 6 bases; unmatched junction nucleotides: 8. Germline V gives CDR1 LNHNV, CDR2 YYDKDF (reference sequence). For the CDR3, the DNA is TGTGCCACCAGCATGGCGACAGGGTCAGATGGCTACACCTTC. As protein: CATSMATGSDGYTF.

The chain recombines TRBV30 with TRBJ2-3, with TRBD2 matching 8 bases. From germline, CDR1 is GTSNPN and CDR2 SVGIG (reference sequence). The CDR3 length is 15 residues. V lost 3 bases and J lost 2; bases outside the gene matches: 7. The DNA for the CDR3 is TGTGCCTGGAGCTCAGCGGGGGCCAACACAGATACGCAGTATTTT. The encoded protein is CAWSSAGANTDTQYF.